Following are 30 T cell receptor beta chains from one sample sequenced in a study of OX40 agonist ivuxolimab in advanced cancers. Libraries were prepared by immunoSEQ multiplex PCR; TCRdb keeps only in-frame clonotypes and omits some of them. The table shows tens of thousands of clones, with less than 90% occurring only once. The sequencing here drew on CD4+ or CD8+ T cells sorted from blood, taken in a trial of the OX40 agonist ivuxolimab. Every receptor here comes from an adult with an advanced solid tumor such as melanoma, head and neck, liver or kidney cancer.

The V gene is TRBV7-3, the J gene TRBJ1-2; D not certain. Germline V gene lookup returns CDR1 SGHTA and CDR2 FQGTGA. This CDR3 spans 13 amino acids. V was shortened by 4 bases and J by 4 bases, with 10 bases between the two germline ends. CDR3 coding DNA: TGTGCCAGCAGCTGGGAAGGGAGCTATGGCTACACCTTC. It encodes CASSWEGSYGYTF.

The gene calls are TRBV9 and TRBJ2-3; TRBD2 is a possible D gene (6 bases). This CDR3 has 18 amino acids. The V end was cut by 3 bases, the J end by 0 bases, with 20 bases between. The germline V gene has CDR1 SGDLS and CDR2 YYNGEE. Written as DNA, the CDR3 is TGTGCCAGCAGCGCCCCCCTTGGGGGGTCGAGAAGCACAGATACGCAGTATTTT. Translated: CASSAPLGGSRSTDTQYF.

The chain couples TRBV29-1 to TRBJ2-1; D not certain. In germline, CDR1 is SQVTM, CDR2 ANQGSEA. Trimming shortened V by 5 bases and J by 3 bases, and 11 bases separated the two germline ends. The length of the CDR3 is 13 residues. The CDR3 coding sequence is TGCAGCGTTTCAGTTCTAGACTACAATGAGCAGTTCTTC. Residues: CSVSVLDYNEQFF.

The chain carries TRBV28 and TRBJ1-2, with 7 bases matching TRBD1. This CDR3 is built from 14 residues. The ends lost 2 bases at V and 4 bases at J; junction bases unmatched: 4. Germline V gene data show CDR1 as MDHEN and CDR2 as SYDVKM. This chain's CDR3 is CASSLGTAFYGYTF. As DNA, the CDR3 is TGTGCCAGCAGTTTAGGGACAGCCTTCTATGGCTACACCTTC.

Here the CDR3 reads CASSESSWTDTQYF. Here the CDR3 DNA reads TGCGCCAGCAGTGAGTCGAGTTGGACAGATACGCAGTATTTT. The chain recombines TRBV10-1 with TRBJ2-3; no clear D gene. This CDR3 is built from 14 residues. Trimming left V 0 bases short and J 3 bases short, with 7 bases between. The germline CDR1 and CDR2 sequences are WNHNN and SYGVQD (reference sequence).

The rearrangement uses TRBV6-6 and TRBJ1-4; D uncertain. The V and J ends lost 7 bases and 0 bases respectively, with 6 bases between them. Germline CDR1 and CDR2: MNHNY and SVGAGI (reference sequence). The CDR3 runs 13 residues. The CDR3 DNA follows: TGTGCCAGCACAGCCTCAACTAATGAAAAACTGTTTTTT. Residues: CASTASTNEKLFF.

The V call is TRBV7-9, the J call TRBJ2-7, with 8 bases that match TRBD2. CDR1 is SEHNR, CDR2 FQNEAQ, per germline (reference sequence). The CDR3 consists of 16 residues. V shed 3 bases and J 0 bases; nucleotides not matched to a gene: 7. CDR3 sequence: CASSFTSGPSSYEQYF. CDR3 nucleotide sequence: TGTGCCAGCAGCTTTACTAGCGGACCTAGCTCCTACGAGCAGTACTTC.

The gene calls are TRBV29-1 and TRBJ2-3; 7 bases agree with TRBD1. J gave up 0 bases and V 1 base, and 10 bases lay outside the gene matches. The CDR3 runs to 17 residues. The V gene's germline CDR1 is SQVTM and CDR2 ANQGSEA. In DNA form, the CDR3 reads TGCAGCGTTGAAGGGTGGTGGGGGACAGCGAGCACAGATACGCAGTATTTT. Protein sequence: CSVEGWWGTASTDTQYF.

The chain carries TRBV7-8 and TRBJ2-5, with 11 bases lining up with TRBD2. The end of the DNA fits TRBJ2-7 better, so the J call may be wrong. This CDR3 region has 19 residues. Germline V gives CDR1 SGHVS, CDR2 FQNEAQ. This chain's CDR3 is CASSSAPGLAESSAVEQYF. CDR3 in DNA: TGTGCCAGCAGCTCGGCGCCGGGACTAGCGGAATCCTCTGCGGTCGAGCAGTACTTC.

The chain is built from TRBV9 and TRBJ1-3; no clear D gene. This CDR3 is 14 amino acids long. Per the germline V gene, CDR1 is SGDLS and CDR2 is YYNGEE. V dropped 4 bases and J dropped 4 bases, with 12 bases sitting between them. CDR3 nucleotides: TGTGCCAGCAGCCGAGATAAGGAGGGAAACACCATATATTTT. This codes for CASSRDKEGNTIYF.

The CDR3 DNA is TGTGCCAGCAGCTTAGGGAGTTCACCCCTCCACTTT. Amino acids: CASSLGSSPLHF. V usage is TRBV7-9 and J usage is TRBJ1-6; D is uncertain. Trimming stripped 1 base from V and 9 bases from J, with 4 bases between. CDR3 length: 12 residues. Per the germline V gene, CDR1 is SEHNR and CDR2 is FQNEAQ (reference sequence). Full variable domain (outside the CDR3, taken from reference TRBV7-9 and TRBJ1-6): DTGVSQNPRHKITKRGQNVTFRCDPISEHNRLYWYRQTLGQGPEFLTYFQNEAQLEKSRLLSDRFSAERPKGSFSTLEIQRTEQGDSAMYLCASSLGSSPLHFGNGTRLTVT.

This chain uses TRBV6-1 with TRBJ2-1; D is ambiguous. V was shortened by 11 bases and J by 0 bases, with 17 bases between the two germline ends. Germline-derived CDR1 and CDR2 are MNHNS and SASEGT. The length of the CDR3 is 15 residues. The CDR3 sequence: CAVTLGPSSYNEQFF. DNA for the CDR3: TGTGCCGTAACCCTCGGCCCTAGCTCCTACAATGAGCAGTTCTTC.

The CDR3 loop reads CASSKDRVAKNIQYF. The CDR3 nucleotides are TGTGCCAGCAGCAAAGATCGGGTAGCCAAAAACATTCAGTACTTC. The rearrangement joins TRBV27 to TRBJ2-4; no clear D. The V end lost 6 bases, the J end lost 0 bases, and 12 bases lay between the germline ends. CDR3 length: 15 amino acids. Germline lookup yields CDR1 MNHEY and CDR2 SMNVEV (reference sequence).

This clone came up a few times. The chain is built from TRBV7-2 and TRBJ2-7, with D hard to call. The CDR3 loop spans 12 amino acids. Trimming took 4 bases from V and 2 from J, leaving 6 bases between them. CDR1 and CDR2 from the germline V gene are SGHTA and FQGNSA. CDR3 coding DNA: TGTGCCAGCAGCTCCAACCCCTACGAGCAGTACTTC. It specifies CASSSNPYEQYF. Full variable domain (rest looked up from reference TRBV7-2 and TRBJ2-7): GAGVSQSPSNKVTEKGKDVELRCDPISGHTALYWYRQSLGQGLEFLIYFQGNSAPDKSGLPSDRFSAERTGGSVSTLTIQRTQQEDSAVYLCASSSNPYEQYFGPGTRLTVT.

The CDR3: CASTRAGATNEQYF. The CDR3 bases are TGCGCCAGCACGAGGGCGGGGGCAACGAACGAGCAGTACTTC. The chain joins TRBV23-1 to TRBJ2-7; D is perhaps TRBD2 (7 bases). Being an ORF, TRBV23-1 has a function that is uncertain. Between the trimmed V and J ends, which lost 7 bases and 5 bases, there was a span of 18 bases. The CDR3 contains 14 residues.

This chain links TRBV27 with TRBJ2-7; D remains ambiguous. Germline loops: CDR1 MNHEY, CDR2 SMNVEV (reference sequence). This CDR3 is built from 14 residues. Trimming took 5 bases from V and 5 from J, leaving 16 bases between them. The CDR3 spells CASSRSTGPNEQYF. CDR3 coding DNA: TGTGCCAGCAGTCGATCTACCGGGCCCAACGAGCAGTACTTC.

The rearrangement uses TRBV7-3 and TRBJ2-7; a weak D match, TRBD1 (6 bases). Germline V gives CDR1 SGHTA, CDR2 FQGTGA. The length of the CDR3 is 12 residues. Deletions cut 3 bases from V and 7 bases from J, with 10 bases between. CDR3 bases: TGTGCCAGCAGCTTCGAAGGGGGAGAGCAGTACTTC. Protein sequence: CASSFEGGEQYF.

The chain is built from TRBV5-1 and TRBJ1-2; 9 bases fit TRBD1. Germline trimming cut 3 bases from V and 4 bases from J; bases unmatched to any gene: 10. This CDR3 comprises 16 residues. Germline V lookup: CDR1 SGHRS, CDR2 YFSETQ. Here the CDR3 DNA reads TGCGCCAGCAGCTGGGGGGGACAGGGCGGAGGCTATGGCTACACCTTC. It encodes CASSWGGQGGGYGYTF.

The CDR3 sequence: CASRMISGGHTKRASTDTQYF. The CDR3 nucleotides read TGCGCCAGCAGGATGATTAGCGGGGGGCACACTAAACGTGCTAGCACAGATACGCAGTATTTT. The genes are TRBV5-1 and TRBJ2-3; 10 nucleotides align to TRBD2. Germline values: CDR1 SGHRS, CDR2 YFSETQ. CDR3 length equals 21 residues. V lost 5 bases to trimming and J lost 0 bases; unmatched junction nucleotides: 21.

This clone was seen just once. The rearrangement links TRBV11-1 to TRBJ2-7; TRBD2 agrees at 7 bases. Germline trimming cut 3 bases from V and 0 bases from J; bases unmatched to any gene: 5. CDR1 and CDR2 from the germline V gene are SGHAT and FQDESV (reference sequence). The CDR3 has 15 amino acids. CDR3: CASSFVPSGSYEQYF. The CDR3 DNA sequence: TGTGCCAGCAGCTTTGTTCCTAGCGGCTCCTACGAGCAGTACTTC.

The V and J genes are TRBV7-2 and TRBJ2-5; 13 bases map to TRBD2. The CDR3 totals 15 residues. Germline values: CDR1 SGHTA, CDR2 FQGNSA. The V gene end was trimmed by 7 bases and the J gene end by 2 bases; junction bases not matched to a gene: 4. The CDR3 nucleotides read TGTGCCAGCACCACACTAGCGGGAGGGCAAGAGACCCAGTACTTC. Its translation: CASTTLAGGQETQYF.

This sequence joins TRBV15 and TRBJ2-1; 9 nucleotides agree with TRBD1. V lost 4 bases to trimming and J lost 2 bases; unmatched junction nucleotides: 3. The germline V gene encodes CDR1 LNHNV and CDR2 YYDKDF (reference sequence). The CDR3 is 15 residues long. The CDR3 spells CATSTDRGAYNEQFF. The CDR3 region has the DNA TGTGCCACCAGCACCGACAGGGGGGCCTACAATGAGCAGTTCTTC.

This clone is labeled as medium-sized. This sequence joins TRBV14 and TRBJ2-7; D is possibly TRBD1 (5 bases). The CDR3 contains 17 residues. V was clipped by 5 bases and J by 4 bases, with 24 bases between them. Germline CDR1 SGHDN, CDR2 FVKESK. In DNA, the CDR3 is TGTGCCAGCAGCAAACTCCTGGACAATCCAAACCCATACGAGCAGTACTTC. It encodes CASSKLLDNPNPYEQYF.

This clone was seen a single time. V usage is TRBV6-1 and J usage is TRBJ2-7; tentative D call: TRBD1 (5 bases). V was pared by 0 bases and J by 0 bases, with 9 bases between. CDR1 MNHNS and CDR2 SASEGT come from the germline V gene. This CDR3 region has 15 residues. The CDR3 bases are TGTGCCAGCAGTGAAGCGTCAGGGTACTCCTACGAGCAGTACTTC. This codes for CASSEASGYSYEQYF.

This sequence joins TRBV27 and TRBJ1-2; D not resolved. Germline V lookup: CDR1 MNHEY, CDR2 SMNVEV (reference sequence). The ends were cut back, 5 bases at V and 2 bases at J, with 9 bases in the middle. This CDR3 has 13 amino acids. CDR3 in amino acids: CASSTVQNYGYTF. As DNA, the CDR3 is TGTGCCAGCAGTACAGTACAAAACTATGGCTACACCTTC.

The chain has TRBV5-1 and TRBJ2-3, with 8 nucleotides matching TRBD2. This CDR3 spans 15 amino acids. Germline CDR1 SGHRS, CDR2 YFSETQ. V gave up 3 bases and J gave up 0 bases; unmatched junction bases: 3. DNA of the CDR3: TGCGCCAGCAGCTACGGGGGGGTCAGCACAGATACGCAGTATTTT. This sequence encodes CASSYGGVSTDTQYF.

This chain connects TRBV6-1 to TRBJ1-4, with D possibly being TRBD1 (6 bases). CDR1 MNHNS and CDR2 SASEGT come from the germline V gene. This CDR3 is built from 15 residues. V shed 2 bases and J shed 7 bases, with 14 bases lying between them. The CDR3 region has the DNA TGTGCCAGCAGTGAAAGGGCAGGGGAAGGTGAAAAACTGTTTTTT. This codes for CASSERAGEGEKLFF.

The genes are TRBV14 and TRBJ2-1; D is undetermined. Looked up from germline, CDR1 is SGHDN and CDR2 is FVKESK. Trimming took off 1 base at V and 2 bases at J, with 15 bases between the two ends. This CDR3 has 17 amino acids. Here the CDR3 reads CASSQGPPGDPYNEQFF. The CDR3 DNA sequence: TGTGCCAGCAGCCAAGGGCCCCCAGGCGACCCCTACAATGAGCAGTTCTTC.

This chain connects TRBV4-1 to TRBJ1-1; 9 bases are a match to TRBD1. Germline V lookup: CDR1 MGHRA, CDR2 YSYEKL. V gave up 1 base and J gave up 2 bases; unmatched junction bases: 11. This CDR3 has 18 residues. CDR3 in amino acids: CASSQGWGQGGKNTEAFF. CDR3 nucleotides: TGCGCCAGCAGCCAAGGGTGGGGACAGGGAGGGAAAAACACTGAAGCTTTCTTT.

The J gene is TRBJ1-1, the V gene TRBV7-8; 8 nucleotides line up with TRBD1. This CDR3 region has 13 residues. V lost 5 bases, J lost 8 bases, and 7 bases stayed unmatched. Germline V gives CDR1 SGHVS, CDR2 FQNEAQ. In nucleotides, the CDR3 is TGTGCCAGCAGCGCACGCTGGACAGGGGAAGCTTTCTTT. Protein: CASSARWTGEAFF.